These 13 T cell receptor beta chains were all obtained from the same sample, sequenced in a study of T cell responses to AZD1222 COVID-19 vaccine (dated by TCRdb to the early 2020s). The library relied on the immunoSEQ multiplex PCR assay. TCRdb limited this immuneACCESS table to in-frame rearrangements with V and J called. A share of clones is missing; checked studies link under half to unresolved V genes, and the rest is unexplained. The sample table records 160,000 or so clones; 80% to 90% of these occur just once. The ten most abundant clones make up approximately 7.2% of the sample. What the time point label conveys for this sample: sample from adult after SARS-CoV-2 infection, after symptom onset. This material consisted of peripheral blood, taken after recovery from COVID-19. The receptors stem from an adult who had recovered from COVID-19.

This clone has a single count. The rearrangement links TRBV5-5 to TRBJ1-1; no clear D. Trimming cost V 2 bases and J 1 base, with 9 bases left between them. CDR3 length: 14 amino acids. Per the germline V gene, CDR1 is SGHKS and CDR2 is YYEKEE (reference sequence). CDR3 protein: CASSFSGGNTEAFF. The CDR3 DNA follows: TGTGCCAGCAGCTTCTCAGGCGGGAACACTGAAGCTTTCTTT.

The chain couples TRBV29-1 to TRBJ1-2; tentative D call: TRBD1 (5 bases). The ends were cut back, 6 bases at V and 4 bases at J, with 15 bases in the middle. CDR3 length equals 13 residues. Germline V gives CDR1 SQVTM, CDR2 ANQGSEA. This CDR3 is CSVQVDTSYGYTF. Written as DNA, the CDR3 is TGCAGCGTCCAAGTGGACACGTCCTATGGCTACACCTTC.

This chain links TRBV6-5 with TRBJ2-7, with D possibly matching TRBD2 (6 bases). From germline, CDR1 is MNHEY and CDR2 SVGAGI. CDR3 length: 11 residues. V shed 11 bases and J shed 3 bases, with 11 bases lying between them. CDR3 amino acids: CAVASDYEQYF. The CDR3 bases are TGTGCCGTGGCTAGCGACTACGAGCAGTACTTC.

The V and J genes are TRBV6-5 and TRBJ1-1, with D tentatively TRBD1 (6 bases). The germline V gene has CDR1 MNHEY and CDR2 SVGAGI. Trimming pared 7 bases from V and 9 bases from J, leaving 21 bases between. This CDR3 region has 14 residues. CDR3 DNA sequence: TGTGCCAGCATGCCTCGGAACAGGGAGTTTAAAGCTTTCTTT. Its protein product is CASMPRNREFKAFF.

This sequence joins TRBV4-1 and TRBJ2-1; D unresolved. The germline V gene has CDR1 MGHRA and CDR2 YSYEKL. The CDR3 extends over 13 amino acids. V was shortened by 1 base and J by 10 bases, with 11 bases between the two germline ends. The CDR3 spells CASSQASPEEQFF. CDR3 sequence (DNA): TGCGCCAGCAGCCAAGCTTCCCCCGAGGAGCAGTTCTTC.

The chain combines TRBV12-5 with TRBJ1-4; D is ambiguous. Trimming took off 0 bases at V and 8 bases at J, with 13 bases between the two ends. CDR3 length: 15 residues. The germline gives CDR1 LGHNT, CDR2 FRNRAP. The CDR3 reads CASGLVFGEVEKLFF. The CDR3 DNA reads as TGTGCTAGTGGTTTGGTATTCGGGGAAGTGGAAAAACTGTTTTTT.

J is TRBJ1-5 and V is TRBV19; tentative D call: TRBD1 (6 bases). The CDR3 runs 17 residues. The V gene's germline CDR1 is LNHDA and CDR2 SQIVND (reference sequence). V shed 3 bases and J shed 1 base, with 16 bases lying between them. The CDR3 reads CASSIPHTGPSNQPQHF. The CDR3, as DNA: TGTGCCAGTAGTATCCCCCATACAGGGCCGAGCAATCAGCCCCAGCATTTT.

This clone came up once. This chain joins TRBV11-2 and TRBJ2-1; TRBD2 matches 10 bases. The V gene's germline CDR1 is SGHAT and CDR2 FQNNGV. The CDR3 runs 15 residues. V lost 6 bases and J lost 3; bases outside the gene matches: 5. The CDR3, as DNA: TGTGCCAGCAGTCAGCGGGGGGGGTACTACAATGAGCAGTTCTTC. This encodes CASSQRGGYYNEQFF.

This chain connects TRBV21-1 to TRBJ2-7; the table calls TRBD2, which could not be checked here. TRBV21-1 is an annotated pseudogene. This CDR3 has 17 amino acids. This chain's CDR3 is CASSKDGSGSSSYEQYF. The CDR3 region has the DNA TGTGCCAGCAGCAAAGACGGTAGCGGGTCCTCGTCCTACGAGCAGTACTTC.

V and J are TRBV12-3 or TRBV12-4 and TRBJ1-2; the D is unclear. Trimming left V 7 bases short and J 5 bases short, with 14 bases between. CDR3 length equals 13 residues. The CDR3 nucleotides read TGTGCCAGCATTCGCGCCGGAGGGTATGGCTACACCTTC. Translated, it gives CASIRAGGYGYTF.

This clone showed up just a few times. The chain has TRBV10-1 and TRBJ2-5; D may be TRBD2 (6 bases). The CDR3 loop spans 13 amino acids. Germline V gives CDR1 WNHNN, CDR2 SYGVQD (reference sequence). V was trimmed by 2 bases and J by 5 bases, leaving 9 bases between them. CDR3 nucleotides: TGCGCCAGCAGTGAGGGGACTTCGGAGACCCAGTACTTC. Residues: CASSEGTSETQYF.

The chain has TRBV6-4 and TRBJ2-3; TRBD1 matches at 10 bases. Per the germline V gene, CDR1 is MRHNA and CDR2 is SNTAGT. This CDR3 is built from 15 residues. V trimming: 0 bases; J trimming: 4 bases; junction bases outside the gene matches: 1. DNA for the CDR3: TGTGCCAGCAGTGACTCGACAGGGGGCGCAGATACGCAGTATTTT. This encodes CASSDSTGGADTQYF.

The CDR3 DNA sequence: TGTGCCAGCAGCTTTGACAGGGGGCGCGGTGAAAAACTGTTTTTT. Translation gives CASSFDRGRGEKLFF. The chain links TRBV7-2 to TRBJ1-4, with TRBD1 identical over 10 bases. Germline loops: CDR1 SGHTA, CDR2 FQGNSA. V dropped 3 bases and J dropped 7; count of bases not matched to a gene: 5. CDR3 size: 15 residues. Together with reference TRBV7-2 and TRBJ1-4, the CDR3 gives the full variable domain: GAGVSQSPSNKVTEKGKDVELRCDPISGHTALYWYRQSLGQGLEFLIYFQGNSAPDKSGLPSDRFSAERTGGSVSTLTIQRTQQEDSAVYLCASSFDRGRGEKLFFGSGTQLSVL.